This T cell receptor (beta chain) stems from a study of shared clonotypes between healthy human individuals. For the study at large: In total, the donors were a couple of women and a few men aged 18 to 49.

Execution of the assay was at deep level. Measured with immunoSEQ multiplex PCR; TCRdb has only the in-frame clones, and not every one. There are roughly 890,000 clones in the sample; over 90% occur only once, and 24% lies in the top ten. Germline CDR1 and CDR2: GTSNPN and SVGIG (reference sequence). This CDR3 has 14 residues. The V end was cut by 3 bases, the J end by 5 bases, with 17 bases between. CD8 cells classed as naive were CD45RO-negative and positively selected for CCR7, excluding terminally differentiated effector memory CD45RA+ cells. Sequenced material: naive CD8+ T cells sorted from blood. This receptor was identified in a man aged 25-45 years in good health. The V call is TRBV30, the J call TRBJ2-7, with TRBD1 as a possible D gene (6 bases). This CDR3 is CAWRKQGYRNEQYF. The CDR3 coding sequence is TGTGCCTGGAGAAAACAGGGTTATAGGAACGAGCAGTACTTC.